Following are 19 T cell receptor beta chains from one sample sequenced in a study of technical replicates of blood from several donors. Measured with immunoSEQ multiplex PCR; TCRdb has only the in-frame clones, and not every one. The data hold over 50,000 clones, with approximately 86% observed a single time. Material: PBMCs. The receptor source for this set is a human donor in good health. Some clones in this sample may be carry-over from other donors' samples.

Only one count was recorded for this clone. The DNA of the CDR3 is TGTGCCAGCAGCCAAGATCTGCGGGCCAGCTCCTACGAGCAGTACTTC. It specifies CASSQDLRASSYEQYF. This chain connects TRBV4-2 to TRBJ2-7, with D perhaps matching TRBD2 (5 bases). In germline, CDR1 is LGHNA, CDR2 YNFKEQ. The V end lost 0 bases, the J end lost 0 bases, and 12 bases lay between the germline ends. This CDR3 comprises 16 residues.

This clone was detected once. The chain uses TRBV18 and TRBJ2-3, with TRBD2 matching 8 bases. The CDR3 has 17 amino acids. V lost 1 base and J lost 6; bases outside the gene matches: 12. Germline V gene lookup returns CDR1 KGHSH and CDR2 LQKENI. The CDR3 sequence: CASSPQMTLAGSDTQYF. Here the CDR3 DNA reads TGTGCCAGCTCACCACAAATGACTCTAGCGGGCTCCGATACGCAGTATTTT.

The CDR3 spells CAWSQGRSYNEQFF. The CDR3 DNA is TGTGCCTGGAGCCAGGGGCGTTCCTACAATGAGCAGTTCTTC. The chain couples TRBV30 to TRBJ2-1; D may be TRBD1 (6 bases). This CDR3 comprises 14 residues. The germline V gene encodes CDR1 GTSNPN and CDR2 SVGIG (reference sequence). V was clipped by 3 bases and J by 1 base, with 10 bases between them.

This chain joins TRBV18 and TRBJ1-2; weak D call: TRBD1 (6 bases). Trimming shortened V by 3 bases and J by 7 bases, and 15 bases separated the two germline ends. Germline assignment: CDR1 KGHSH and CDR2 LQKENI. This CDR3 is 14 amino acids long. The CDR3 reads CASSPVEGGFGYTF. CDR3 nucleotide sequence: TGTGCCAGCTCACCCGTTGAAGGGGGATTTGGCTACACCTTC.

The CDR3 loop reads CAISDGSPYEQYF. DNA of the CDR3: TGTGCCATCAGTGATGGCAGTCCCTACGAGCAGTACTTC. The chain recombines TRBV10-3 with TRBJ2-7, with D uncertain. CDR3 length equals 13 residues. With 3 bases removed from V and 2 bases from J, the gap between germline ends came to 8 bases. The germline gives CDR1 ENHRY, CDR2 SYGVKD.

This chain joins TRBV5-8 and TRBJ2-4, with 16 bases lining up with TRBD2. From germline, CDR1 is SGHTS and CDR2 YDEGEE. Trimming removed 1 base from V and 1 base from J; junction bases left unmatched: 8. CDR3 length: 20 amino acids. This CDR3 is CASSLQGLAGGPSAKNIQYF. CDR3 nucleotide sequence: TGTGCCAGCAGCTTGCAGGGACTAGCGGGAGGGCCTTCGGCCAAAAACATTCAGTACTTC.

This chain uses TRBV7-9 with TRBJ2-2; 12 bases line up with TRBD2. Per the germline V gene, CDR1 is SEHNR and CDR2 is FQNEAQ (reference sequence). The CDR3 is 15 amino acids. V lost 10 bases, J lost 6 bases, and 9 bases stayed unmatched. CDR3 protein: CATDPSGGAPGELFF. The CDR3 region has the DNA TGTGCCACCGACCCTAGCGGGGGGGCCCCCGGGGAGCTGTTTTTT.

The chain carries TRBV7-9 and TRBJ1-2, with no clear D. CDR3 length: 12 amino acids. The V and J ends lost 0 bases and 6 bases respectively, with 5 bases between them. Germline assignment: CDR1 SEHNR and CDR2 FQNEAQ (reference sequence). CDR3 DNA sequence: TGTGCCAGCAGCTTAGCCGAGGATGGCTACACCTTC. Protein: CASSLAEDGYTF.

The V call is TRBV29-1, the J call TRBJ1-3, with TRBD1 as a possible D gene (6 bases). V was cut by 7 bases and J by 4 bases, with 17 bases left in between. In germline, CDR1 is SQVTM, CDR2 ANQGSEA. The CDR3 has 14 amino acids. The CDR3 spells CSAQWGRRGNTIYF. In DNA, the CDR3 is TGCAGCGCCCAATGGGGGCGCCGAGGAAACACCATATATTTT. The full variable domain, with the rest looked up from reference TRBV29-1 and TRBJ1-3, is SAVISQKPSRDICQRGTSLTIQCQVDSQVTMMFWYRQQPGQSLTLIATANQGSEATYESGFVIDKFPISRPNLTFSTLTVSNMSPEDSSIYLCSAQWGRRGNTIYFGEGSWLTVV.

This chain uses TRBV7-8 with TRBJ1-6; possible D gene TRBD1, 6 bases. V lost 5 bases to trimming and J lost 9 bases, with 8 bases between them. The CDR3 contains 12 residues. CDR1 is SGHVS and CDR2 is FQNEAQ in the germline V gene. CDR3 in amino acids: CASSRGGSPLHF. The CDR3 coding sequence is TGTGCCAGCAGCCGAGGGGGTTCACCCCTCCACTTT.

This sequence joins TRBV7-3 and TRBJ2-2, with 9 bases fitting TRBD2. V shed 8 bases, J shed 7 bases, and the junction held 5 bases outside the gene matches. Germline CDR1 SGHTA, CDR2 FQGTGA. The length of the CDR3 is 13 residues. The CDR3 region is CASRSAGGGELFF. CDR3 nucleotides: TGTGCCAGCCGGTCAGCGGGAGGCGGGGAGCTGTTTTTT.

The V call is TRBV19, the J call TRBJ2-2; D is perhaps TRBD1 (6 bases). The CDR3 has 16 amino acids. Germline CDR1 is LNHDA and CDR2 is SQIVND (reference sequence). V lost 6 bases, J lost 2 bases, and 16 bases lay in between. The CDR3 loop is CASRARGNLNTGELFF. The CDR3, as DNA: TGTGCCAGTAGGGCAAGGGGGAACCTAAACACCGGGGAGCTGTTTTTT.

The chain uses TRBV10-3 and TRBJ2-5; 8 bases are a match to TRBD2. The CDR3 loop spans 15 amino acids. The trim removed 6 bases at V and 1 base at J, leaving 7 bases unmatched. CDR1 and CDR2 from the germline V gene are ENHRY and SYGVKD. The CDR3 region is CAIRASSGTQETQYF. The CDR3 coding sequence is TGTGCCATCAGAGCGAGTAGCGGGACCCAAGAGACCCAGTACTTC.

The V call is TRBV14, the J call TRBJ1-2; D gene ambiguous. Trimming left V 5 bases short and J 7 bases short, with 11 bases between. Germline CDR1 SGHDN, CDR2 FVKESK. The CDR3 extends over 12 amino acids. The CDR3 loop is CASSYSSGGYTF. Written as DNA, the CDR3 is TGTGCCAGCAGCTATTCGAGTGGTGGCTACACCTTC.

This clone has more than one count but fewer than ten. This chain joins TRBV9 and TRBJ1-1; TRBD1 is a possible D gene (5 bases). CDR1 and CDR2 (germline): SGDLS, YYNGEE. The CDR3 spans 16 residues. Trimming shortened V by 1 base and J by 0 bases, and 13 bases separated the two germline ends. CDR3 DNA: TGTGCCAGCAGCGTAAACCCAGGGCTTGTGAACACTGAAGCTTTCTTT. Its translation: CASSVNPGLVNTEAFF.

This chain connects TRBV15 to TRBJ2-1, with TRBD2 matching over 9 bases. Trimming cost V 3 bases and J 9 bases; bases outside gene matches: 6. This CDR3 is 14 amino acids long. CDR1 and CDR2 from the germline V gene are LNHNV and YYDKDF (reference sequence). The CDR3 DNA follows: TGTGCCACCAGCAGGGGGGCTAGCGGGACTGAGCAGTTCTTC. This gives the protein CATSRGASGTEQFF.

The chain couples TRBV9 to TRBJ1-1, with 8 bases aligning to TRBD1. CDR3 length equals 16 residues. V was clipped by 4 bases and J by 1 base; unmatched bases: 9. Germline V gene lookup returns CDR1 SGDLS and CDR2 YYNGEE. CDR3 nucleotide sequence: TGTGCCAGCAGCCCGAAGAAGACAGGGGAGAACACTGAAGCTTTCTTT. It encodes CASSPKKTGENTEAFF.

The chain is built from TRBV30 and TRBJ1-1; D remains ambiguous. V lost 2 bases and J lost 4, with 5 bases in between. This CDR3 contains 11 residues. CDR1 GTSNPN and CDR2 SVGIG come from the germline V gene (reference sequence). The CDR3 sequence: CAWSPGTEAFF. The CDR3 DNA follows: TGTGCCTGGAGTCCAGGCACTGAAGCTTTCTTT.

V gene TRBV2 combines with J gene TRBJ1-6; the D is unclear. This CDR3 is 17 amino acids long. V shed 6 bases and J shed 0 bases, with 15 bases lying between them. CDR1 SNHLY and CDR2 FYNNEI come from the germline V gene. DNA for the CDR3: TGTGCCAGCAGCGAGGTTGCGGGGAGCTCCTATAATTCACCCCTCCACTTT. Translation: CASSEVAGSSYNSPLHF.